A selection of T cell receptor beta chains follows, all from one sample in a study of blood T cells in healthy people across ages. TCRdb fed the 5' RACE reads into MiXCR, producing one record per CDR3 protein. There are some 1.7 million distinct CDR3 sequences in the sample; 25% to 30% occur only once, and 7.7% lies in the top ten. The sample comprised blood. These receptor sequences come from a woman aged 25-40 years in good health. CDR3s include the opening cysteine and the closing phenylalanine or tryptophan. Fields, in order: clone size, V gene, D gene, J gene, CDR3 protein, CDR3 DNA. The D gene is left open where the match is weak. The size of a clone is reported for some rows only, either as once, few or many, or as a class for expanded clones.

>-|TRBV7-9|TRBD1|TRBJ2-3
CASSLTFIPTGVTDTQYF
TGTGCCAGCAGCTTAACCTTTATTCCGACAGGGGTCACAGATACGCAGTATTTT
>-|TRBV10-2|TRBD2|TRBJ2-7
CASSGTSCEQYF
TGCGCCAGCAGCGGGACTAGCTGCGAGCAGTACTTC
>once|TRBV15|-|TRBJ1-5
CATSPDLTKGSNQPQHF
TGTGCCACCAGCCCGGACCTAACAAAGGGGTCCAATCAGCCCCAGCATTTT
>-|TRBV25-1|-|TRBJ2-3
CASSSPDREADTQYF
TGTGCCAGCAGCTCTCCGGACAGAGAGGCAGATACGCAGTATTTT
>few|TRBV10-3|-|TRBJ1-6
CAISDLQGPNSPLHF
TGTGCCATCAGTGATTTACAGGGCCCCAATTCACCCCTCCACTTT
>few|TRBV30|-|TRBJ1-2
CAWSTVPNYGYTF
TGTGCCTGGTCGACGGTTCCTAACTATGGCTACACCTTC
>-|TRBV4-1|TRBD1|TRBJ2-7
CASSQSTGIDGQYF
TGCGCCAGCAGCCAGTCGACAGGGATCGACGGGCAGTACTTC
>few|TRBV20-1|-|TRBJ2-1
CSAPPIDNEQFF
TGCAGTGCCCCACCCATCGACAATGAGCAGTTCTTC
>few|TRBV28|-|TRBJ2-7
CASTVVVGTYEQYF
TGTGCCAGCACGGTCGTAGTGGGGACTTACGAGCAGTACTTC
>-|TRBV29-1|-|TRBJ2-7
CSVTETGSYEQYF
TGCAGCGTGACTGAGACGGGATCCTACGAGCAGTACTTC
>few|TRBV9|-|TRBJ2-7
CVSSVGPANYEQYF
TGTGTCAGCAGCGTAGGGCCAGCGAACTACGAGCAGTACTTC
>-|TRBV28|TRBD2|TRBJ2-5
CASSRGTSLSRRTQYF
TGTGCCAGCAGTAGGGGGACTAGCCTGAGCCGGCGGACCCAGTACTTC
>-|TRBV28|-|TRBJ2-7
CASSLSRTPDEQYF
TGTGCCAGCAGTTTGTCCCGGACCCCTGACGAGCAGTACTTC
>many|TRBV12-3/TRBV12-4|TRBD1|TRBJ2-1
CASSLGGAGEQFF
TGTGCCAGCAGCCTAGGGGGCGCGGGTGAGCAGTTCTTC
>-|TRBV24-1|-|TRBJ2-3
CATSDHAFDTQYF
TGTGCCACCAGTGACCATGCGTTTGATACGCAGTATTTT
>-|TRBV10-1|-|TRBJ2-1
CASTWDNEQFF
TGCGCCAGCACCTGGGACAATGAGCAGTTCTTC
>many|TRBV10-3|-|TRBJ2-4
CAIRRSAIAKNIQYF
TGTGCCATCAGGAGGAGTGCCATAGCCAAAAACATTCAGTACTTC
>few|TRBV3-1|TRBD1|TRBJ2-2
CASSSDRANGELFF
TGTGCCAGCAGCTCGGACAGGGCTAACGGGGAGCTGTTTTTT
>few|TRBV9|TRBD1|TRBJ2-3
CASSHQSGGPTDTQYF
TGTGCCAGCAGCCACCAATCAGGGGGTCCCACAGATACGCAGTATTTT
>-|TRBV7-2|-|TRBJ2-3
CASSIGSLGGDTQYF
TGTGCCAGCAGCATTGGGTCCCTAGGTGGGGATACGCAGTATTTT
>-|TRBV29-1|TRBD2|TRBJ2-5
CSVENGGLKTQYF
TGCAGCGTTGAAAACGGGGGGTTGAAGACCCAGTACTTC
>many|TRBV18|-|TRBJ2-7
CASSPTGMGRSEQYF
TGTGCCAGCTCACCCACAGGGATGGGGCGGAGCGAGCAGTACTTC
>many|TRBV29-1|-|TRBJ2-3
CSVRRGASTDTQYF
TGCAGCGTTAGACGAGGGGCGAGCACAGATACGCAGTATTTT
>-|TRBV12-3/TRBV12-4|TRBD2|TRBJ2-1
CAISQGLVGGNEQFF
TGTGCCATCAGTCAGGGACTAGTGGGAGGAAATGAGCAGTTCTTC
>few|TRBV12-3/TRBV12-4|-|TRBJ2-3
CASRTPTTDTQYF
TGTGCCAGCAGAACCCCCACCACAGATACGCAGTATTTT
>-|TRBV4-3|-|TRBJ2-3
CASSQDNRNTDTQYF
TGCGCCAGCAGCCAAGATAACCGGAACACAGATACGCAGTATTTT
>many|TRBV27|-|TRBJ2-5
CASSSQGGMETQYF
TGTGCCAGCAGTTCACAGGGGGGGATGGAGACCCAGTACTTC
>-|TRBV20-1|-|TRBJ1-2
CSARPGPRGDYGYTF
TGCAGTGCTAGGCCGGGCCCTCGAGGGGACTATGGCTACACCTTC
>few|TRBV5-1|TRBD2|TRBJ2-1
CASSRSGGRDEQFF
TGCGCCAGCAGCAGAAGCGGGGGGAGGGATGAGCAGTTCTTC
>few|TRBV20-1|-|TRBJ2-3
CSARAGDAQYF
TGCAGTGCTAGAGCCGGGGATGCGCAGTATTTT
>-|TRBV6-1|TRBD2|TRBJ2-3
CASSYTSGGVNTQYF
TGTGCCAGCAGTTATACTAGCGGGGGTGTGAATACGCAGTATTTT
>few|TRBV5-1|TRBD2|TRBJ2-1
CASSQGLAGADEQFF
TGCGCCAGCAGCCAGGGACTAGCGGGAGCCGATGAGCAGTTCTTC
>few|TRBV6-5|-|TRBJ1-4
CASSYSSRAAEKLFF
TGTGCCAGCAGTTACTCGTCCAGGGCGGCTGAAAAACTGTTTTTT
>-|TRBV12-3/TRBV12-4|-|TRBJ2-3
CASFKKSGSLSTDTQYF
TGTGCCAGCTTCAAAAAGTCGGGCAGCCTGTCCACAGATACGCAGTATTTT
>-|TRBV2|-|TRBJ1-6
CASRDPYNSPLHF
TGTGCCAGCAGGGATCCCTATAATTCACCCCTCCACTTT
>-|TRBV28|-|TRBJ1-6
CASSSLRGQSNSPLHF
TGTGCCAGCAGTTCCCTAAGGGGTCAATCGAATTCACCCCTCCACTTT
>-|TRBV12-5|TRBD2|TRBJ2-7
CASGWGLAVYEQYF
TGTGCTAGTGGTTGGGGACTAGCGGTTTACGAGCAGTACTTC
>many|TRBV7-9|-|TRBJ2-5
CASSPGRTLRGETQYF
TGTGCCAGCAGCCCGGGACGGACCCTCCGCGGGGAGACCCAGTACTTC
>-|TRBV29-1|-|TRBJ2-1
CSVEDGHRGGYNEQFF
TGCAGCGTTGAAGACGGGCACAGGGGAGGCTACAATGAGCAGTTCTTC
>-|TRBV20-1|TRBD2|TRBJ2-5
CSAATSEETQYF
TGCAGTGCTGCGACTAGCGAAGAGACCCAGTACTTC
>few|TRBV20-1|TRBD2|TRBJ2-7
CSARVRGRDSYEQYF
TGCAGTGCTAGGGTGCGCGGGAGGGACTCCTACGAGCAGTACTTC
>few|TRBV25-1|-|TRBJ2-5
CASSAGLVGSEETQYF
TGTGCCAGTAGTGCGGGACTCGTTGGGTCGGAAGAGACCCAGTACTTC
>few|TRBV7-2|-|TRBJ2-7
CASSLPQGRGSYEQYF
TGTGCCAGCAGCTTACCACAGGGACGGGGCTCCTACGAGCAGTACTTC
>-|TRBV12-3/TRBV12-4|TRBD1|TRBJ2-1
CASNPGQGLAYEQFF
TGTGCCAGCAACCCAGGACAGGGTCTGGCCTATGAGCAGTTCTTC
>many|TRBV27|-|TRBJ2-7
CASSIRRGYEQYF
TGTGCCAGCAGTATACGCAGGGGTTACGAGCAGTACTTC
>-|TRBV7-9|-|TRBJ1-1
CASSLAEASTEAFF
TGTGCCAGCAGCTTAGCGGAGGCATCCACTGAAGCTTTCTTT
>-|TRBV9|-|TRBJ2-3
CASSEGPEMSTDTQYF
TGTGCCAGCAGCGAGGGCCCCGAGATGAGCACAGATACGCAGTATTTT